This T cell receptor beta chain comes out of a study of blood T cell repertoires in COVID-19. Study-level background: PBMCs, B-cell-depleted T cells, or T cells were the source of the cDNA or gDNA that made up the material.

In Cohort 3, a recovered donor had either two negative PCRs, clearance, or symptom resolution. Assay used: immunoSEQ multiplex PCR; TCRdb lists only in-frame clones, some missing. This sample yields about 440,000 clones, of which about 90% are seen a single time; 0.55% to 0.75% belongs to the top ten. As concerns this clone: The sample has other DNA sequences that encode this CDR3 too.

The CDR3 is 14 amino acids. Looked up from germline, CDR1 is SGHRS and CDR2 is YFSETQ. V gave up 4 bases and J gave up 3 bases, with 12 bases separating them. The TCR comes from a man younger than 35 who had recovered from COVID-19. V and J are TRBV5-1 and TRBJ2-3; maybe TRBD1 (6 bases). Sequencing input: PBMCs or T cells enriched from blood (not recorded which). The CDR3 protein is CASSSYRETDTQYF. The DNA of the CDR3 is TGCGCCAGCAGCAGTTACAGGGAGACAGATACGCAGTATTTT.